Sequencing of this T cell receptor beta chain was carried out in a study of T cells in Graves' hyperthyroidism and ophthalmopathy. Germline V gene data show CDR1 as SNHLY and CDR2 as FYNNEI. This CDR3 is 15 amino acids long. V shed 7 bases and J 7 bases; nucleotides not matched to a gene: 6. Exclusions: uncontrolled infection, other autoimmune disease, pregnancy, lactation. Amplified TCR beta CDR3 regions came from RNA transcripts. First-round RT-PCR with HTBI primers amplified the TCR CDR3 region. TCRdb analysed the multiplex PCR reads with MiXCR anew, one entry per CDR3 protein. The profile covers approximately 600,000 distinct CDR3 sequences, with around 13% appearing a single time and under 7% taken by the ten largest.

This TCR was sampled from a woman aged 30 to 39 with Graves' hyperthyroidism that later progressed to Graves' ophthalmopathy. The chain recombines TRBV2 with TRBJ2-2; 13 nucleotides match TRBD2. Sequenced input: blood. CDR3 protein: CASKLAGGPGGELFF. CDR3 coding DNA: TGTGCCAGCAAACTAGCGGGAGGGCCGGGCGGGGAGCTGTTTTTT.